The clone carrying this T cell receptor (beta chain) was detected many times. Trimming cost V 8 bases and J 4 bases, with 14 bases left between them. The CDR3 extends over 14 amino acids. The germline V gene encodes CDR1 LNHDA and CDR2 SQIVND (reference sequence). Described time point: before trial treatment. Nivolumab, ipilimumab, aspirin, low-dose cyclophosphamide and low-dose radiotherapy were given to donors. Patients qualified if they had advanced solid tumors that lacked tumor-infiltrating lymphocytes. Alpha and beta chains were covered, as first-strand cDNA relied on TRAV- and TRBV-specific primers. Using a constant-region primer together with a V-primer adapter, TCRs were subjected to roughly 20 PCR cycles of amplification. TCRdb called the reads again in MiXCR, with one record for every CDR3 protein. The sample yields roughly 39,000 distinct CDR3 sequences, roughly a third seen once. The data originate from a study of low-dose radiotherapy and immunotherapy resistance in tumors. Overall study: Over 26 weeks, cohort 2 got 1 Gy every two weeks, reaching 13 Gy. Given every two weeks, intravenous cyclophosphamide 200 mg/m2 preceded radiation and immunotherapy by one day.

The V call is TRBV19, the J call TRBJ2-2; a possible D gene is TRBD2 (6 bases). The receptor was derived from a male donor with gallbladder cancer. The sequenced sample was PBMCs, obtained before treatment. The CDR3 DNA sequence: TGTGCCAGTCGGGGACGGGAGTTCACCGGGGAGCTGTTTTTT. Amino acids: CASRGREFTGELFF.